This T cell receptor beta chain was retrieved from a study of blood T cell repertoires in COVID-19. The overall study: The cDNA or gDNA used as material had been derived from T cells, B-cell-depleted T cells, or PBMCs.

There are 17 residues in the CDR3. CDR1 is LGHNA and CDR2 is YSLEER in the germline V gene. V shed 3 bases, J shed 8 bases, and the junction held 14 bases outside the gene matches. In the authors' methods: Amplification from reference gene primers served as the basis for estimated nucleated cell counts. Profiled with immunoSEQ multiplex PCR; TCRdb holds only in-frame clones, not every one. Clonal size and the V and J genes are those of that table, whereas D and trimming came from the DNA. This table has about 310,000 clones, around nine tenths appearing once. Sequenced: peripheral blood. The gene calls are TRBV4-3 and TRBJ2-1, with 9 bases identical to TRBD2. This clonotype was sampled from a man aged 50 to 60 with active or convalescent COVID-19. The CDR3 DNA follows: TGCGCCAGCAGCCATATCGGGTCGGCTAGCGGGGACGATGAGCAGTTCTTC. It yields the protein CASSHIGSASGDDEQFF.